A single TCR beta chain is shown here with its context. This entry belongs to a study of blood T cell repertoires in COVID-19. Study overall: Researchers got acute and convalescent COVID-19 samples from the United States, Italy and Spain. The analysed material was cDNA or gDNA that came from T cells, B-cell-depleted T cells, or PBMCs.

Per the original data handling: Amplification from reference gene primers served as the basis for estimated nucleated cell counts. The assay was immunoSEQ multiplex PCR, and TCRdb's table has in-frame clones only and misses some. V and J calls and clone size are as listed in that table; D and trimming were resolved from the DNA. The top ten hold 25% to 35% of the sample, which has more than 120,000 clones, approximately 90% seen once. Germline V CDR1 and CDR2: MNHEY, SVGEGT. V gave up 5 bases and J gave up 3 bases; unmatched junction bases: 4. This CDR3 has 13 residues. Sequenced sample: peripheral blood. The sequence derives from a human donor in a cohort sampled during active COVID-19. The chain links TRBV6-2 or TRBV6-3 to TRBJ2-7; TRBD1 agrees at 7 bases. Here the CDR3 reads CASSRDSIYEQYF. For the CDR3, the DNA is TGTGCCAGCAGTCGGGACAGCATCTACGAGCAGTACTTC.